This T cell receptor (beta chain) comes out of a study of blood T cell repertoires in COVID-19 (dated by TCRdb to about 2020). About the full investigation: The collaborator samples originated in the United States, Italy and Spain and spanned the acute and convalescent phases of COVID-19. The material from the prospective study consisted of cDNA or gDNA derived from T cells, B-cell-depleted T cells, or PBMCs. The dataset comprised deeply sampled blood TCRbeta repertoires from subjects exposed to, actively infected with, or recovered from COVID-19. The repertoires were released in a freely available public database meant as a resource for research on the immune response to SARS-CoV-2. Samples came from the ongoing ImmuneRACE study (first 160 participants) plus 1,254 subjects from 6 global collaborators. Sample metadata almost always included a de-identified subject ID, COVID-19 status, age in years and sex. Where HLA class I and class II types were available, the types were taken from metadata supplied by the sample provider, not from assay-based typing. The paper's findings and limits, for the study overall: The quantity of clinical and demographic metadata differed by source and by participant and was supplied without curation.

Collaborating institutions collected whole blood in K2EDTA tubes following their own protocols. For TCRbeta analysis, collaborator samples were shipped as frozen whole blood, as isolated PBMCs, or as DNA extracted from either sample type. From a lookup of the germline V gene, CDR1 and CDR2 are MNHEY and SVGAGI. The CDR3 runs 14 residues from the cysteine to the phenylalanine. CDR3 DNA only is kept here, 42 bases in frame from base 1. V is cut back by 5 bases and J by 6 bases, with 7 bases in the junction unmatched. This clone was picked up many times. Its antigen is currently not known. Per-base qualities were not stored, and no clone one base away is much larger. The immunoSEQ Assay, a bias-controlled multiplex PCR, was used to amplify TCRbeta CDR3 regions from genomic DNA. The paper's processing steps were these. Nucleated cell counts per sample were estimated from amplification of reference gene primers within the assay. To quantify the absolute abundance of each unique TCRbeta CDR3 rearrangement, sequence reads were collapsed and filtered. For each sample, productive Simpson clonality was calculated as the square root of Simpson's diversity index over productive rearrangements. TCRdb holds this immuneACCESS table with in-frame rearrangements only. Some clones are missing; in checked studies, unresolved V genes explain under half, and the rest has no known cause. V, J and clone size were drawn from that table, and D and trimming were deduced from the DNA. The sample has about 520,000 clones on record, roughly 85% of them singletons. The ten largest clones take up roughly 3.2% of the sample.

The sequence came from a human donor in a cohort sampled during active COVID-19. Sequencing used peripheral blood. The chain is made from TRBV6-5 and TRBJ1-5, and TRBD1 matches 7 of the central bases. The sequenced DNA is TGTGCCAGCAGTCCCCGACAGGGAGGTCAGCCCCAGCATTTT. It translates as CASSPRQGGQPQHF.